The 6 T cell receptor beta chains presented below share a single source sample, sequenced in a study of T cells in Graves' hyperthyroidism and ophthalmopathy. TCR beta CDR3 sequences were amplified from RNA transcripts. During a first-round RT-PCR of the TCR CDR3, the HTBI primer set was used. TCRdb reprocessed the multiplex PCR reads with MiXCR, giving one entry per CDR3 protein. The sample holds 300,000 to 450,000 distinct CDR3 sequences; more than 14% are singletons and the top ten take around 20%. Sequencing was done on a sample of blood. The receptors here all came from a woman in her 30s with Graves' ophthalmopathy.

There are many counts of this clonotype. The rearrangement links TRBV20-1 to TRBJ2-1; D unresolved. V was clipped by 5 bases and J by 10 bases, with 24 bases between them. Germline V CDR1 and CDR2: DFQATT, SNEGSKA (reference sequence). The length of the CDR3 is 15 residues. CDR3 in DNA: TGCAGTGCTCCGCAGAGTCTGGCTAAGGGATGGGAGCAGTTCTTC. Its protein is CSAPQSLAKGWEQFF.

This clonotype was found a few times. The J gene is TRBJ1-4, the V gene TRBV19; D not certain. This CDR3 has 12 residues. The V end lost 5 bases, the J end lost 7 bases, and 8 bases lay between the germline ends. The germline V gene has CDR1 LNHDA and CDR2 SQIVND (reference sequence). The CDR3 region is CASSLPSEKLFF. CDR3 bases: TGTGCCAGTAGTCTGCCGTCTGAAAAACTGTTTTTT.

Many counts were recorded for this clonotype. This sequence joins TRBV9 and TRBJ2-5; tentatively, D is TRBD1 (6 bases). Trimming took off 2 bases at V and 4 bases at J, with 12 bases between the two ends. The CDR3 is 14 amino acids. The germline V gene has CDR1 SGDLS and CDR2 YYNGEE. CDR3 sequence reads: CASSVGTPAETQYF. CDR3 DNA: TGTGCCAGCAGCGTCGGGACACCCGCAGAGACCCAGTACTTC. Combining the CDR3 with reference TRBV9 and TRBJ2-5 gives the whole variable domain DSGVTQTPKHLITATGQRVTLRCSPRSGDLSVYWYQQSLDQGLQFLIQYYNGEERAKGNILERFSAQQFPDLHSELNLSSLELGDSALYFCASSVGTPAETQYFGPGTRLLVL.

This clonotype was found many times. V is TRBV7-3 and J is TRBJ2-6; 11 positions match TRBD2. Germline V CDR1 and CDR2: SGHTA, FQGTGA. The CDR3 runs 19 residues. J lost 0 bases, V lost 4 bases, and 8 bases had no gene match. The DNA of the CDR3 is TGTGCCAGCAGCTCCCCGACTAGCGGGATTAGCTCTGGGGCCAACGTCCTGACTTTC. This translates into CASSSPTSGISSGANVLTF.

This clonotype was found many times. The rearrangement uses TRBV2 and TRBJ1-6; perhaps TRBD1 as D (5 bases). CDR3 length equals 13 residues. V was shortened by 3 bases and J by 8 bases, with 8 bases between the two germline ends. Germline V gene sequence: CDR1 SNHLY, CDR2 FYNNEI. CDR3 bases: TGTGCCAGCAGTGATTCCAGGGATTCACCCCTCCACTTT. Encoded protein: CASSDSRDSPLHF.

This clonotype was picked up a small number of times. V and J are TRBV19 and TRBJ1-3; possibly TRBD1 for D (6 bases). The germline gives CDR1 LNHDA, CDR2 SQIVND (reference sequence). The CDR3 length is 15 residues. The ends were cut back, 4 bases at V and 5 bases at J, with 15 bases in the middle. In DNA, the CDR3 is TGTGCCAGTAGTACCACTCCGGGACACCGAAACACCATATATTTT. Protein sequence: CASSTTPGHRNTIYF.